A selection of T cell receptor beta chains follows, all from one sample in a study of radiotherapy plus CTLA-4 blockade in lung cancer. TCRdb's copy holds only in-frame clones and misses some; the assay was immunoSEQ multiplex PCR. Of 15,000 or so clones in the sample, 55% to 75% were seen once. The starting material was peripheral blood, obtained from a patient treated with radiotherapy plus ipilimumab. The receptors come from a human donor with non-small cell lung cancer whose response to radiotherapy plus ipilimumab could not be evaluated. Both conserved end residues are part of each CDR3. D genes are given only for firm matches.

TRBV6-1,TRBJ2-5,TRBD1,CASSVDRVETQYF
TRBV5-6,TRBJ1-2,TRBD1,CASSFDRGLNGYTF
TRBV5-1,TRBJ2-3,-,CASTRDSALTDTQYF
TRBV30,TRBJ1-6,TRBD1,CAWSVRQGGNSPLHF
TRBV5-1,TRBJ2-7,TRBD1,CASSFERTGINEQYF
TRBV10-1,TRBJ1-6,TRBD1,CASHLDRSRGSPLHF
TRBV4-3,TRBJ1-2,TRBD1,CASSQGARDRVGYGYTF
TRBV6-5,TRBJ2-1,-,CASSYKSSDFF
TRBV19,TRBJ2-1,TRBD2,CASKRASGAYNEQFF
TRBV12-5,TRBJ2-1,TRBD1,CASGLGIGTGDNEQFF
TRBV10-1,TRBJ2-2,-,CASSAGNTGELFF
TRBV7-2,TRBJ1-6,TRBD1,CASSFDRGNSPLHF
TRBV7-2,TRBJ2-3,TRBD1,CASSLGGQGVADTQYF
TRBV29-1,TRBJ1-4,-,CSVGVPGYDKLFF
TRBV7-2,TRBJ1-5,-,CASSLNYNQPQHF
TRBV11-2,TRBJ1-6,-,CASSPIRGQWNSPLHF
TRBV7-2,TRBJ2-7,TRBD2,CASSLVGLAGSYEQYF
TRBV4-2,TRBJ2-6,-,CASSQLQGGSSGANVLTF
TRBV9,TRBJ2-3,TRBD2,CASSRLAGAGTDTQYF
TRBV18,TRBJ1-2,TRBD1,CASSHEQGGLNYGYTF
TRBV6-1,TRBJ1-2,-,CASSEAGDGLGYTF
TRBV9,TRBJ2-3,TRBD2,CASSAAQGLDYTDTQYF
TRBV6-1,TRBJ1-4,-,CASSAGRWEEKLFF
TRBV28,TRBJ1-2,TRBD1,CASLYRGDYGYTF
TRBV7-9,TRBJ1-1,-,CASTPSGGNAEAFF
TRBV14,TRBJ1-5,-,CASSQTGRCPQPQHF
TRBV19,TRBJ1-6,-,CASREGLYNSPLHF
TRBV6-6,TRBJ1-2,TRBD1,CASSQPLLRQGYGYTF
TRBV5-1,TRBJ2-1,TRBD2,CASSSSGTSNNEQFF
TRBV11-2,TRBJ2-1,TRBD2,CASSLGTSGNYNEQFF
TRBV4-1,TRBJ1-5,TRBD1,CASSGDRGNQPQHF
TRBV10-3,TRBJ2-1,-,CAITGGPREEQFF
TRBV30,TRBJ2-2,-,CAWKRTNQLTGELFF
TRBV29-1,TRBJ2-2,-,CSVEFVGELFF
TRBV18,TRBJ1-1,TRBD1,CASSPPGRQGTEAFF